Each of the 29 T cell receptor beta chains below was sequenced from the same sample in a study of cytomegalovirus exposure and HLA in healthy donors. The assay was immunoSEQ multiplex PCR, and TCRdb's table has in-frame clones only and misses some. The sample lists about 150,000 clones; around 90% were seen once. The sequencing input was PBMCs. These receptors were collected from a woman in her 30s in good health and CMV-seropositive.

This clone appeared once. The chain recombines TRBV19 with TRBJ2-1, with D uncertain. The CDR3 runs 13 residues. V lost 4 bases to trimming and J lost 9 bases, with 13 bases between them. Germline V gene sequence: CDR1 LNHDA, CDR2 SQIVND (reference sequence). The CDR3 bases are TGTGCCAGTAGTAAGCGCCGAGGTAGTGAGCAGTTCTTC. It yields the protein CASSKRRGSEQFF.

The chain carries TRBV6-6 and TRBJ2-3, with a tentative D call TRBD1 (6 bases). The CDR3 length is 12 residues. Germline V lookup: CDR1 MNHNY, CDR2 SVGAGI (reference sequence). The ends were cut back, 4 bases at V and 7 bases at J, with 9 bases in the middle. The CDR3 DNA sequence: TGTGCCAGCAGTTCAGGACAGCATACGCAGTATTTT. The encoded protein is CASSSGQHTQYF.

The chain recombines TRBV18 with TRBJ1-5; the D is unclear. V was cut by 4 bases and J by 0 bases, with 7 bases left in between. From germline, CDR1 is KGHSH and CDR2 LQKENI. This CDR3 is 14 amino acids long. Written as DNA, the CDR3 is TGTGCCAGCTCACTCGACTATAGCAATCAGCCCCAGCATTTT. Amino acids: CASSLDYSNQPQHF. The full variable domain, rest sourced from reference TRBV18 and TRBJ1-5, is NAGVMQNPRHLVRRRGQEARLRCSPMKGHSHVYWYRQLPEEGLKFMVYLQKENIIDESGMPKERFSAEFPKEGPSILRIQQVVRGDSAAYFCASSLDYSNQPQHFGDGTRLSIL.

The CDR3 DNA follows: TGTGCCACCAGCAGGGTAGCGGGAGGGGGCAAAAACATTCAGTACTTC. This codes for CATSRVAGGGKNIQYF. The gene calls are TRBV15 and TRBJ2-4, with TRBD2 identical over 11 bases. This CDR3 is built from 16 residues. In germline, CDR1 is LNHNV, CDR2 YYDKDF (reference sequence). J gave up 3 bases and V 3 bases, and 4 bases lay outside the gene matches.

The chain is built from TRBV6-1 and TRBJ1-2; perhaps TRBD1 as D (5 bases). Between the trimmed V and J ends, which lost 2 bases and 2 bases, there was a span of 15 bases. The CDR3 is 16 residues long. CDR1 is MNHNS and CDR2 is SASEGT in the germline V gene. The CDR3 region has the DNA TGTGCCAGCAGTGAACCAGTGCTTGGGGCGAACTATGGCTACACCTTC. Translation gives CASSEPVLGANYGYTF.

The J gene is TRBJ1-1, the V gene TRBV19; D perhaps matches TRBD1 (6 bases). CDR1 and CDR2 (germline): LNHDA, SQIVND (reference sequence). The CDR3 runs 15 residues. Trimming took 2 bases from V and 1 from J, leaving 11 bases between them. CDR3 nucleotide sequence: TGTGCCAGTAGTATATTGGGCAGGGGGAACACTGAAGCTTTCTTT. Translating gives CASSILGRGNTEAFF.

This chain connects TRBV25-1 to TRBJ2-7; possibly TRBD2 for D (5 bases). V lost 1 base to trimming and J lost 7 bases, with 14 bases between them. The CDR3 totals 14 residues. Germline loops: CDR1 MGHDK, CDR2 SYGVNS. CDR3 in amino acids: CASSEFGDTGEQYF. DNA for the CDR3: TGTGCCAGCAGTGAATTCGGAGACACGGGGGAGCAGTACTTC.

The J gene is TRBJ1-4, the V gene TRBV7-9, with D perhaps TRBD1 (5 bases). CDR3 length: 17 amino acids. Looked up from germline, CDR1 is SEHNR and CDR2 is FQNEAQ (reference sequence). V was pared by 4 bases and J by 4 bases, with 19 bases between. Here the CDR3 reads CASSSAAVTALNEKLFF. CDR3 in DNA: TGTGCCAGCAGCTCGGCGGCAGTGACAGCACTTAATGAAAAACTGTTTTTT.

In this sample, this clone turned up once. CDR3 amino acids: CASGGGEDEQFF. The CDR3, as DNA: TGTGCCAGCGGGGGGGGAGAGGATGAGCAGTTCTTC. The chain uses TRBV2 and TRBJ2-1; 7 bases line up with TRBD2. The V gene's germline CDR1 is SNHLY and CDR2 FYNNEI. With 8 bases clipped from V and 8 bases from J, the junction kept 6 bases outside the gene matches. The CDR3 consists of 12 residues.

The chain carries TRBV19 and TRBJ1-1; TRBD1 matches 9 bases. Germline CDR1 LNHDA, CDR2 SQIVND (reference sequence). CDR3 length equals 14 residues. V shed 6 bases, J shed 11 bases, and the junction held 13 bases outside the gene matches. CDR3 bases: TGTGCCAGTAGCCCTAGAACAGGGGGCGCGTGTGCTTTCTTT. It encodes CASSPRTGGACAFF.

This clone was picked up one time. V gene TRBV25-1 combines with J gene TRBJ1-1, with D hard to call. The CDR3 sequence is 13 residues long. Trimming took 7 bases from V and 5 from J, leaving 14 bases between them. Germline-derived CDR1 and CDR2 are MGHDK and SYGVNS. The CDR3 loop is CASTQIPGTEAFF. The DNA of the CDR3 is TGTGCCAGCACCCAAATACCCGGGACTGAAGCTTTCTTT.

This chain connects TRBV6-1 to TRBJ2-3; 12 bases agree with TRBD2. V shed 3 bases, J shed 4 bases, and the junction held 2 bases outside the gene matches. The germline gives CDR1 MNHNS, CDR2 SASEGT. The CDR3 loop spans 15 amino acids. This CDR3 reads CASSDGLAGSDTQYF. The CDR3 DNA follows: TGTGCCAGCAGTGACGGACTAGCGGGATCAGATACGCAGTATTTT.

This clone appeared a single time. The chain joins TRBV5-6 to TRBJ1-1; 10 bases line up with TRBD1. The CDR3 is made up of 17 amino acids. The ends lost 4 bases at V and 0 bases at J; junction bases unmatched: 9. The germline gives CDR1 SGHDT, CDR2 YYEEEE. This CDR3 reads CASSAGTGANLNTEAFF. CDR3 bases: TGTGCCAGCAGCGCCGGGACAGGGGCAAACTTGAACACTGAAGCTTTCTTT.

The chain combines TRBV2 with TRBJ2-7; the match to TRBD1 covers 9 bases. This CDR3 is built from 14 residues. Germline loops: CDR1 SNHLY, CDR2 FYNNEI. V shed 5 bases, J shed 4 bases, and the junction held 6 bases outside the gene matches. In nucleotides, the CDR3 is TGTGCCAGCAGTCCAACAGGGGGCATGTACGAGCAGTACTTC. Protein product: CASSPTGGMYEQYF. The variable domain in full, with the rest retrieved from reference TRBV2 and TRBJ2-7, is EPEVTQTPSHQVTQMGQEVILRCVPISNHLYFYWYRQILGQKVEFLVSFYNNEISEKSEIFDDQFSVERPDGSNFTLKIRSTKLEDSAMYFCASSPTGGMYEQYFGPGTRLTVT.

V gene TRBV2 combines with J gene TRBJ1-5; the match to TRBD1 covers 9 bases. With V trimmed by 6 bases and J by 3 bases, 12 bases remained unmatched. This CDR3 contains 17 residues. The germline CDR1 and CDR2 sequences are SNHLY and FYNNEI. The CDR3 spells CASSGPDRGILNQPQHF. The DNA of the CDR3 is TGTGCCAGCAGCGGGCCAGACAGGGGGATACTCAATCAGCCCCAGCATTTT.

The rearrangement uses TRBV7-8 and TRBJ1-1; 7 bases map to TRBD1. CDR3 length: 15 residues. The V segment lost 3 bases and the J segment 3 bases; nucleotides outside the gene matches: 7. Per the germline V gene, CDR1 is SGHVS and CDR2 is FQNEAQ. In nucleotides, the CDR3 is TGTGCCAGCAGCTTGCATGACAGGGTAGACACTGAAGCTTTCTTT. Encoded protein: CASSLHDRVDTEAFF.

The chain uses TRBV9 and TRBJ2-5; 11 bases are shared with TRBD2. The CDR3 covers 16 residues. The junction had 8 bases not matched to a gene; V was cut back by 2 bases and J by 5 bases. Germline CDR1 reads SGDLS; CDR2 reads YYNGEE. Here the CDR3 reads CASSVSGGAGSETQYF. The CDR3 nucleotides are TGTGCCAGCAGCGTTAGCGGGGGGGCCGGGAGTGAGACCCAGTACTTC.

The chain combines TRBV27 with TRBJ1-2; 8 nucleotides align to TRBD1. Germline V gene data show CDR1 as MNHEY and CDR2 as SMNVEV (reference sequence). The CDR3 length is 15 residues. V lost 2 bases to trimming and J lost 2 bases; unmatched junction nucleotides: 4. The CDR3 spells CASSLLRGRNYGYTF. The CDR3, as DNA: TGTGCCAGCAGTTTACTCAGGGGGCGAAACTATGGCTACACCTTC.

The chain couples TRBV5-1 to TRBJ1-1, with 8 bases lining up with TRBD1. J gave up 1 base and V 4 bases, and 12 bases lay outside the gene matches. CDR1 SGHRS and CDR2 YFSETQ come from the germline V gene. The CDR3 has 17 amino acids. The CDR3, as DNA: TGCGCCAGCAGCGGAAAATGGGACAGGAGATCGAACACTGAAGCTTTCTTT. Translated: CASSGKWDRRSNTEAFF.

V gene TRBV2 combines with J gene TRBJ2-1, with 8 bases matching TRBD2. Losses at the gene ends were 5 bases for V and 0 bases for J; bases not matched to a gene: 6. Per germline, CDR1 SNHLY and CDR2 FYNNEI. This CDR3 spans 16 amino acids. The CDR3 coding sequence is TGTGCCAGCAGTCTAGCGGGCCCCAGCTCCTACAATGAGCAGTTCTTC. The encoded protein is CASSLAGPSSYNEQFF.

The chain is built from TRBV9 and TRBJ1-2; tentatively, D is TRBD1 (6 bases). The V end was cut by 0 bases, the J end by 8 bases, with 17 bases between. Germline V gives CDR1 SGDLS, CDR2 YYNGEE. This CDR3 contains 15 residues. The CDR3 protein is CASSVAGQGSGGYTF. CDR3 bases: TGTGCCAGCAGCGTAGCTGGTCAGGGGTCGGGAGGCTACACCTTC.

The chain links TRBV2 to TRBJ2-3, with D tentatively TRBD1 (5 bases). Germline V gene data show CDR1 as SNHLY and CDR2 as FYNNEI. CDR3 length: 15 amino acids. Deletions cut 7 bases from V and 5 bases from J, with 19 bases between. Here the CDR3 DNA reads TGTGCCAGCAAGGTCTTCCAGGGCTCGGGAGATACGCAGTATTTT. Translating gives CASKVFQGSGDTQYF.

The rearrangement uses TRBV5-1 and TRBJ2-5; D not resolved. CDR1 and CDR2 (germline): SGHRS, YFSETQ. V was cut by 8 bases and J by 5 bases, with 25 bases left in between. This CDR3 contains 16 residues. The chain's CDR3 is CASGVGQEASIETQYF. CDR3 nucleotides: TGCGCCAGTGGTGTTGGGCAGGAAGCCTCCATCGAGACCCAGTACTTC.

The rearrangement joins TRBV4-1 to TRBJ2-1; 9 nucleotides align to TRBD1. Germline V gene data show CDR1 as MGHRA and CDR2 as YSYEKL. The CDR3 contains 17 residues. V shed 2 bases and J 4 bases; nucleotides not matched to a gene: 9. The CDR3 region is CASSQTTGTGLYNEQFF. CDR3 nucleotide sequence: TGCGCCAGCAGCCAAACGACCGGGACAGGGCTATACAATGAGCAGTTCTTC.

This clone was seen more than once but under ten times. The CDR3 DNA is TGTGCCAGCAGTACCAACCGACAGGGGAGGATTCGTGTCTACACCTTC. It encodes CASSTNRQGRIRVYTF. The chain couples TRBV28 to TRBJ1-2; 8 nucleotides align to TRBD1. Per the germline V gene, CDR1 is MDHEN and CDR2 is SYDVKM. The CDR3 runs to 16 residues. The trim removed 5 bases at V and 10 bases at J, leaving 18 bases unmatched.

CDR3 sequence: CASSGQLHQPQHF. The DNA of the CDR3 is TGTGCCAGCAGTGGACAGCTTCATCAGCCCCAGCATTTT. The chain has TRBV6-1 and TRBJ1-5, with D maybe TRBD1 (5 bases). The CDR3 has 13 residues. Germline V gene lookup returns CDR1 MNHNS and CDR2 SASEGT. The V and J ends lost 4 bases and 5 bases respectively, with 9 bases between them.

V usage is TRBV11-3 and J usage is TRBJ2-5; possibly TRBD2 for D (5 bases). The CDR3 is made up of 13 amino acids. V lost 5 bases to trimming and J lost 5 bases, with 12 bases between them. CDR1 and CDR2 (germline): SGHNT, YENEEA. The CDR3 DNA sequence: TGTGCCAGCAGCCGAGGGCTAGGGGAGACCCAGTACTTC. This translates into CASSRGLGETQYF.

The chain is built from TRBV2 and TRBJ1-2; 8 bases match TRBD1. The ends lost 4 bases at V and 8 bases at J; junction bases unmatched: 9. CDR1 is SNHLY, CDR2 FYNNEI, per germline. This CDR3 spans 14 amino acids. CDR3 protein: CASSAVGTGRGYTF. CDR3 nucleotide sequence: TGTGCCAGCAGTGCTGTAGGGACAGGTCGGGGCTACACCTTC. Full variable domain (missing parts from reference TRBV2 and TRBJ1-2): EPEVTQTPSHQVTQMGQEVILRCVPISNHLYFYWYRQILGQKVEFLVSFYNNEISEKSEIFDDQFSVERPDGSNFTLKIRSTKLEDSAMYFCASSAVGTGRGYTFGSGTRLTVV.

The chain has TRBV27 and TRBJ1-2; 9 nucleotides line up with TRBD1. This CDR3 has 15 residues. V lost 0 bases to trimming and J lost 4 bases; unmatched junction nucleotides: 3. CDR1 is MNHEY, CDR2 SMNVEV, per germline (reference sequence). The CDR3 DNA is TGTGCCAGCAGTTTATCGACAGGGGGGTTCTATGGCTACACCTTC. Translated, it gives CASSLSTGGFYGYTF.